The next 8 T cell receptor beta chains were all read from a single sample in a study of shared T cell receptors in the human thymus. Sequencing was performed with immunoSEQ multiplex PCR; in TCRdb, only in-frame clones are kept and a portion is missing. The repertoire holds over 650,000 clones, with around 87% as singletons. The same sample was also studied in work on human thymus T cells.

The sample was thymocytes. All receptors come from a boy under three years old with a congenital heart defect.

This chain connects TRBV7-8 to TRBJ2-7, with TRBD1 matching over 7 bases. CDR3 length: 16 amino acids. With V trimmed by 2 bases and J by 5 bases, 12 bases remained unmatched. Germline-derived CDR1 and CDR2 are SGHVS and FQNEAQ. The CDR3 sequence: CASSLLGGRDHNEQYF. CDR3 coding DNA: TGTGCCAGCAGCTTATTAGGGGGCAGGGACCATAACGAGCAGTACTTC.

This chain uses TRBV6-5 with TRBJ1-2; 7 bases are a match to TRBD1. This CDR3 has 15 amino acids. Germline V gene data show CDR1 as MNHEY and CDR2 as SVGAGI. V lost 4 bases to trimming and J lost 4 bases; unmatched junction nucleotides: 9. This CDR3 is CASSFGQGGSYGYTF. Here the CDR3 DNA reads TGTGCCAGCAGTTTTGGTCAGGGGGGTTCCTATGGCTACACCTTC.

The CDR3 loop reads CASSPITPPGQGAYEQYF. In DNA form, the CDR3 reads TGTGCCAGCAGTCCTATTACCCCCCCGGGACAGGGGGCTTACGAGCAGTACTTC. The chain carries TRBV28 and TRBJ2-7, with 12 bases identical to TRBD1. The V gene's germline CDR1 is MDHEN and CDR2 SYDVKM. The CDR3 spans 18 residues. After removal of 5 bases from V and 4 bases from J, the junction contained 15 bases not matched to a gene.

The chain combines TRBV25-1 with TRBJ2-7; the D is unclear. CDR1 MGHDK and CDR2 SYGVNS come from the germline V gene. V was trimmed by 5 bases and J by 3 bases, leaving 14 bases between them. This CDR3 has 14 amino acids. In nucleotides, the CDR3 is TGTGCCAGCAGTACCTCGCAGGCCCTCTACGAGCAGTACTTC. It specifies CASSTSQALYEQYF.

The chain links TRBV28 to TRBJ2-6; 8 bases agree with TRBD2. Germline CDR1 reads MDHEN; CDR2 reads SYDVKM. J was trimmed by 0 bases and V by 6 bases; bases with no gene match: 13. The CDR3 loop spans 19 amino acids. CDR3 loop: CASSQTPSGSHSGANVLTF. The CDR3 nucleotides read TGTGCCAGCAGCCAAACCCCCAGCGGGAGCCACTCTGGGGCCAACGTCCTGACTTTC.

The CDR3 protein is CASSVRTSGGAEHIAGELFF. The CDR3 bases are TGTGCCAGCAGCGTAAGAACTAGCGGGGGGGCCGAGCATATAGCCGGGGAGCTGTTTTTT. The rearrangement joins TRBV9 to TRBJ2-2, with TRBD2 matching over 13 bases. Germline-derived CDR1 and CDR2 are SGDLS and YYNGEE. The CDR3 consists of 20 residues. With 1 base clipped from V and 6 bases from J, the junction kept 15 bases outside the gene matches.

The chain combines TRBV7-9 with TRBJ2-1; D gene ambiguous. The CDR3 is made up of 12 amino acids. Germline CDR1 reads SEHNR; CDR2 reads FQNEAQ (reference sequence). V lost 7 bases, J lost 9 bases, and 13 bases lay in between. CDR3: CASKPSFGEQFF. CDR3 coding DNA: TGTGCCAGCAAACCCTCATTCGGTGAGCAGTTCTTC.

The J gene is TRBJ1-1, the V gene TRBV27, with D tentatively TRBD1 (6 bases). The germline V and J ends were trimmed by 2 bases and 5 bases, with 12 bases remaining between them. This CDR3 spans 14 amino acids. Looked up from germline, CDR1 is MNHEY and CDR2 is SMNVEV (reference sequence). DNA for the CDR3: TGTGCCAGCAGTTTAGTTACAGGGAAGACTGAAGCTTTCTTT. It translates to CASSLVTGKTEAFF.